These 27 T cell receptor beta chains came from one sample sequenced in a study of blood T cell repertoires in COVID-19. Sequencing used immunoSEQ multiplex PCR; TCRdb keeps in-frame clones, though not all of them. The data show tens of thousands of clones, roughly four fifths seen once. Sequencing was done on a sample of peripheral blood. The receptors here all came from a man in his 60s with COVID-19, enrolled during active disease.

This sequence joins TRBV5-1 and TRBJ2-7; D possibly corresponds to TRBD1 (5 bases). The germline V gene encodes CDR1 SGHRS and CDR2 YFSETQ. V was trimmed by 3 bases and J by 0 bases, leaving 10 bases between them. This CDR3 region has 14 residues. CDR3 DNA: TGCGCCAGCAGCTCGACGACAGTCTCCTACGAGCAGTACTTC. Protein sequence: CASSSTTVSYEQYF. The variable domain in full, completed from reference TRBV5-1 and TRBJ2-7, reads KAGVTQTPRYLIKTRGQQVTLSCSPISGHRSVSWYQQTPGQGLQFLFEYFSETQRNKGNFPGRFSGRQFSNSRSEMNVSTLELGDSALYLCASSSTTVSYEQYFGPGTRLTVT.

This clone has more than one count but fewer than ten. This chain uses TRBV7-2 with TRBJ2-3; D not certain. The V end was cut by 1 base, the J end by 6 bases, with 8 bases between. The CDR3 covers 13 residues. The germline V gene encodes CDR1 SGHTA and CDR2 FQGNSA. The CDR3 nucleotides are TGTGCCAGCAGCTTAGGGGCGTCGGATACGCAGTATTTT. This codes for CASSLGASDTQYF.

The V call is TRBV19, the J call TRBJ2-2; D remains unclear. Germline V CDR1 and CDR2: LNHDA, SQIVND (reference sequence). Trimming took off 9 bases at V and 5 bases at J, with 16 bases between the two ends. The CDR3 covers 14 residues. The CDR3 DNA is TGTGCCAGCCGCGTCCCCGCGAGGACCGGGGAGCTGTTTTTT. It specifies CASRVPARTGELFF.

The chain has TRBV5-1 and TRBJ2-7, with TRBD1 matching over 8 bases. The CDR3 covers 14 residues. After removal of 4 bases from V and 5 bases from J, the junction contained 8 bases not matched to a gene. CDR1 and CDR2 (germline): SGHRS, YFSETQ. The DNA of the CDR3 is TGCGCCAGCAGCCCTTGGACAGGGTTCGACGAGCAGTACTTC. This sequence encodes CASSPWTGFDEQYF. The full variable domain, with the rest looked up from reference TRBV5-1 and TRBJ2-7, is KAGVTQTPRYLIKTRGQQVTLSCSPISGHRSVSWYQQTPGQGLQFLFEYFSETQRNKGNFPGRFSGRQFSNSRSEMNVSTLELGDSALYLCASSPWTGFDEQYFGPGTRLTVT.

This clone appeared a single time. The chain recombines TRBV9 with TRBJ1-2; 9 positions agree with TRBD1. The length of the CDR3 is 14 residues. Per germline, CDR1 SGDLS and CDR2 YYNGEE. V lost 3 bases and J lost 14; bases outside the gene matches: 14. CDR3 sequence: CASSAGRDRVLLTF. Written as DNA, the CDR3 is TGTGCCAGCAGCGCCGGGCGGGACAGGGTTCTATTGACCTTC.

V gene TRBV20-1 combines with J gene TRBJ2-5; TRBD2 is a possible D gene (6 bases). There are 11 residues in the CDR3. V lost 6 bases, J lost 14 bases, and 19 bases lay in between. CDR1 DFQATT and CDR2 SNEGSKA come from the germline V gene (reference sequence). CDR3 residues: CSASPGGLLYF. CDR3 in DNA: TGCAGTGCATCCCCCGGGGGACTCCTATACTTC.

The chain carries TRBV19 and TRBJ2-3, with 7 bases aligning to TRBD1. The CDR3 loop spans 15 amino acids. Unmatched junction bases numbered 8, after V lost 6 bases and J lost 2 bases. CDR1 and CDR2 from the germline V gene are LNHDA and SQIVND (reference sequence). The CDR3 here is CASRTGQNPTDTQYF. The DNA for the CDR3 is TGTGCCAGTAGGACAGGGCAGAACCCCACAGATACGCAGTATTTT.

This sequence joins TRBV7-2 and TRBJ2-5, with D maybe TRBD1 (5 bases). The germline CDR1 and CDR2 sequences are SGHTA and FQGNSA. The CDR3 sequence is 13 residues long. Trimming left V 4 bases short and J 4 bases short, with 10 bases between. CDR3 amino acids: CASSSGQVETQYF. CDR3 DNA sequence: TGTGCCAGCAGCTCCGGACAAGTAGAGACCCAGTACTTC.

The chain joins TRBV5-4 to TRBJ2-3, with D tentatively TRBD1 (6 bases). The CDR3 contains 16 residues. The V end lost 5 bases, the J end lost 2 bases, and 18 bases lay between the germline ends. Germline values: CDR1 SGHNT, CDR2 YYREEE (reference sequence). The chain's CDR3 is CASRRPGTTNTDTQYF. CDR3 DNA sequence: TGTGCCAGCAGGCGTCCCGGGACAACTAACACAGATACGCAGTATTTT.

The V and J genes are TRBV6-5 and TRBJ2-7; 8 bases align to TRBD1. There are 14 residues in the CDR3. Per germline, CDR1 MNHEY and CDR2 SVGAGI. V shed 6 bases and J 4 bases; nucleotides not matched to a gene: 8. The DNA of the CDR3 is TGTGCCAGCAGCAAAGCAGGGGGCACGTACGAGCAGTACTTC. Amino acid sequence: CASSKAGGTYEQYF.

CDR3 in amino acids: CSAESGSSNEQFF. In DNA, the CDR3 is TGCAGCGCCGAGAGCGGGAGCTCTAATGAGCAGTTCTTC. V usage is TRBV29-1 and J usage is TRBJ2-1; 8 bases are shared with TRBD2. This CDR3 has 13 residues. J was trimmed by 7 bases and V by 7 bases; bases with no gene match: 9. Germline V gives CDR1 SQVTM, CDR2 ANQGSEA.

V is TRBV19 and J is TRBJ1-5; no reliable D call. V lost 6 bases, J lost 0 bases, and 12 bases lay in between. The CDR3 extends over 15 amino acids. Germline CDR1 reads LNHDA; CDR2 reads SQIVND (reference sequence). Written as DNA, the CDR3 is TGTGCCAGTAGGGCGGATTCCTATAGCAATCAGCCCCAGCATTTT. Translation gives CASRADSYSNQPQHF.

Written as DNA, the CDR3 is TGCGCCAGCAGCTTAATCCCGGGACAGGGGGCGAAAGGCTACACCTTC. This translates into CASSLIPGQGAKGYTF. The chain recombines TRBV5-1 with TRBJ1-2; 12 nucleotides align to TRBD1. The CDR3 sequence is 16 residues long. The V segment lost 2 bases and the J segment 8 bases; nucleotides outside the gene matches: 10. CDR1 is SGHRS and CDR2 is YFSETQ in the germline V gene.

The rearrangement joins TRBV4-1 to TRBJ1-6; no firm D call. The germline V and J ends were trimmed by 1 base and 13 bases, with 8 bases remaining between them. The CDR3 loop spans 12 amino acids. The germline gives CDR1 MGHRA, CDR2 YSYEKL. DNA of the CDR3: TGCGCCAGCAGCCAAGTCCCAGGCCCCCTCCACTTT. It codes for CASSQVPGPLHF.

V and J are TRBV7-8 and TRBJ1-1; D perhaps matches TRBD1 (5 bases). The CDR3 is 14 residues long. V was cut by 0 bases and J by 6 bases, with 11 bases left in between. Germline V gives CDR1 SGHVS, CDR2 FQNEAQ. In DNA, the CDR3 is TGTGCCAGCAGCTTAGCGATGGGGGGAGCTGAAGCTTTCTTT. Translation: CASSLAMGGAEAFF.

This clone was seen only once. The chain is built from TRBV7-9 and TRBJ1-2, with D possibly TRBD1 on 5 matching bases. This CDR3 has 13 residues. Germline loops: CDR1 SEHNR, CDR2 FQNEAQ (reference sequence). V was shortened by 6 bases and J by 4 bases, with 12 bases between the two germline ends. The CDR3 here is CASRGAPLYGYTF. CDR3 nucleotide sequence: TGTGCCAGCAGAGGGGCCCCTCTCTATGGCTACACCTTC.

This clone was seen a single time. V gene TRBV12-3 or TRBV12-4 combines with J gene TRBJ1-2; no clear D gene. This CDR3 has 13 residues. With 7 bases removed from V and 7 bases from J, the gap between germline ends came to 16 bases. The CDR3 DNA follows: TGTGCCAGCACCCCCCTCGTGTCCGGTGGCTACACCTTC. Protein: CASTPLVSGGYTF.

The V call is TRBV7-3, the J call TRBJ2-1, with TRBD1 as a possible D gene (6 bases). Germline values: CDR1 SGHTA, CDR2 FQGTGA. V was cut by 5 bases and J by 7 bases, with 15 bases left in between. The CDR3 contains 14 residues. The CDR3 DNA reads TGTGCCAGCAGCGTCGCCAGGGGCCAGAATGAGCAGTTCTTC. Amino acid sequence: CASSVARGQNEQFF.

CDR3 in DNA: TGTGCCTGGGGTAAGGGACAGGCGAGGGGCAATCAGCCCCAGCATTTT. Protein: CAWGKGQARGNQPQHF. The chain employs TRBV30 and TRBJ1-5, with TRBD1 matching over 8 bases. Unmatched junction bases numbered 11, after V lost 5 bases and J lost 2 bases. The CDR3 runs 16 residues. Germline CDR1 and CDR2: GTSNPN and SVGIG (reference sequence).

The chain has TRBV6-5 and TRBJ1-3; TRBD1 aligns across 7 bases. Per germline, CDR1 MNHEY and CDR2 SVGAGI. J gave up 6 bases and V 0 bases, and 2 bases lay outside the gene matches. This CDR3 region has 14 residues. The CDR3 reads CASSYSGQQNTIYF. CDR3 nucleotides: TGTGCCAGCAGTTACTCGGGACAGCAAAACACCATATATTTT.

Remarks on this clone: The junction shows a germline mismatch at one end, possibly a read error. V and J are TRBV7-7 and TRBJ2-1; 13 nucleotides match TRBD2. The CDR3 runs to 16 residues. CDR1 and CDR2 (germline): SSHAT, FNYEAQ (reference sequence). CDR3 nucleotides: TGTGCTAGCAGCCCTACTAGCGGGAGGGCCCTGAATGAGCAGTTCTTC. Amino acids: CASSPTSGRALNEQFF.

The chain has TRBV19 and TRBJ2-3, with D perhaps TRBD2 (5 bases). Germline CDR1 and CDR2: LNHDA and SQIVND (reference sequence). V lost 10 bases to trimming and J lost 2 bases, with 16 bases between them. This CDR3 is built from 14 residues. CDR3 in DNA: TGTGCCACCGCGGACTCTCCCATCACAGATACGCAGTATTTT. It encodes CATADSPITDTQYF.

The V gene is TRBV5-4, the J gene TRBJ1-1, with a possible D match to TRBD1 (6 bases). CDR1 is SGHNT and CDR2 is YYREEE in the germline V gene (reference sequence). Trimming took off 1 base at V and 5 bases at J, with 15 bases between the two ends. The CDR3 contains 15 residues. CDR3 residues: CASSLFRGATTEAFF. The CDR3 DNA reads TGTGCCAGCAGCTTGTTTCGGGGGGCGACGACTGAAGCTTTCTTT.

The V call is TRBV6-5, the J call TRBJ2-7; 8 nucleotides match TRBD1. The V and J ends lost 6 bases and 1 base, in that order; junction bases with no gene match: 8. Germline values: CDR1 MNHEY, CDR2 SVGAGI. This CDR3 has 15 residues. The CDR3: CASRAPQGASYEQYF. DNA of the CDR3: TGTGCCAGCAGGGCCCCGCAGGGGGCATCCTACGAGCAGTACTTC.

The genes are TRBV6-4 and TRBJ2-3, with 9 bases identical to TRBD2. CDR1 is MRHNA and CDR2 is SNTAGT in the germline V gene. J was trimmed by 1 base and V by 6 bases; bases with no gene match: 2. This CDR3 comprises 14 residues. The CDR3 DNA follows: TGTGCCAGCAGAGCGGGGGGAGGCACAGATACGCAGTATTTT. Amino acids: CASRAGGGTDTQYF.

The CDR3: CASRGGGQASYEQYF. Here the CDR3 DNA reads TGTGCCAGTAGAGGGGGCGGACAGGCCTCCTACGAGCAGTACTTC. V and J are TRBV19 and TRBJ2-7; TRBD1 matches 7 bases. The V segment lost 6 bases and the J segment 0 bases; nucleotides outside the gene matches: 8. From germline, CDR1 is LNHDA and CDR2 SQIVND (reference sequence). CDR3 length: 15 residues.

The chain carries TRBV15 and TRBJ2-1; 7 nucleotides agree with TRBD1. There are 13 residues in the CDR3. The trim removed 4 bases at V and 10 bases at J, leaving 7 bases unmatched. CDR1 and CDR2 from the germline V gene are LNHNV and YYDKDF (reference sequence). CDR3 loop: CATSKTGFEEQFF. CDR3 in DNA: TGTGCCACCAGCAAGACAGGGTTCGAGGAGCAGTTCTTC.